The rows below give T cell receptor beta chains drawn from one sample of a study of CD8+ T cells in alopecia areata. Measured with immunoSEQ multiplex PCR; TCRdb has only the in-frame clones, and not every one. The data contain about 250,000 clones, 67% of them singletons. The source was CD4+ T cells sorted from blood, collected at week 0. The receptors originated from a human donor with alopecia areata. The CDR3 runs from the conserved cysteine through the conserved F or W. The D gene is left open where the match is weak. Clone size is not always given. Where it is, it says once, few, many or a class for expanded clones.

abundance: NA
d_gene: NA
j_gene: TRBJ2-5
v_gene: TRBV2
CDR3nt: TGTGCCAGCACTGGGACCCCAGGAGGTGAGACCCAGTACTTC
CDR3aa: CASTGTPGGETQYF

abundance: NA
d_gene: NA
j_gene: TRBJ1-2
v_gene: TRBV30
CDR3nt: TGTGCCTTCTTTTCAATCTCGGACTATGGCTACACCTTC
CDR3aa: CAFFSISDYGYTF

abundance: NA
d_gene: NA
j_gene: TRBJ1-1
v_gene: TRBV27
CDR3nt: TGTGCCAGCAGTTATTGGGCCAGCACTGAAGCTTTCTTT
CDR3aa: CASSYWASTEAFF

abundance: NA
d_gene: NA
j_gene: TRBJ1-6
v_gene: TRBV27
CDR3nt: TGTGCCAGCAGTCCCGGACGGGGAAATTCACCCCTCCACTTT
CDR3aa: CASSPGRGNSPLHF

abundance: NA
d_gene: TRBD1
j_gene: TRBJ1-4
v_gene: TRBV29-1
CDR3nt: TGCAGCGTTGCGGACAGGGCAACTAATGAAAAACTGTTTTTT
CDR3aa: CSVADRATNEKLFF

abundance: NA
d_gene: TRBD1
j_gene: TRBJ1-1
v_gene: TRBV29-1
CDR3nt: TGCAGCGTTGCAGGGGACAGGGGGCTGGCTGCTTTCTTT
CDR3aa: CSVAGDRGLAAFF

abundance: NA
d_gene: NA
j_gene: TRBJ2-3
v_gene: TRBV4-3
CDR3nt: TGCGCCAGCAGCCAAGGCCGGGACCCGGCGGGCACAGATACGCAGTATTTT
CDR3aa: CASSQGRDPAGTDTQYF

abundance: NA
d_gene: NA
j_gene: TRBJ2-5
v_gene: TRBV30
CDR3nt: TGTGCCTGGAGTTATCAGGGTTGGGAGACCCAGTACTTC
CDR3aa: CAWSYQGWETQYF

abundance: NA
d_gene: NA
j_gene: TRBJ1-1
v_gene: TRBV29-1
CDR3nt: TGCAGCGTTGTGATGTTGTTACAGGCGGACACTGAAGCTTTCTTT
CDR3aa: CSVVMLLQADTEAFF

abundance: few
d_gene: NA
j_gene: TRBJ2-5
v_gene: TRBV5-1
CDR3nt: TGCGCCAGCAGCCCTGGACAGCAAGAGACCCAGTACTTC
CDR3aa: CASSPGQQETQYF

abundance: NA
d_gene: NA
j_gene: TRBJ1-5
v_gene: TRBV6-1
CDR3nt: TGTGCCAGCAGTGAATGGGCCGGGGGTCGTAGCAATCAGCCCCAGCATTTT
CDR3aa: CASSEWAGGRSNQPQHF

abundance: NA
d_gene: NA
j_gene: TRBJ1-2
v_gene: TRBV10-3
CDR3nt: TGTGCCACCCTGGGGACTTCTCGTGGCTACACCTTC
CDR3aa: CATLGTSRGYTF

abundance: few
d_gene: NA
j_gene: TRBJ1-3
v_gene: TRBV29-1
CDR3nt: TGCAGCGGAATTATCGGTCCCACCATATATTTT
CDR3aa: CSGIIGPTIYF

abundance: few
d_gene: NA
j_gene: TRBJ1-1
v_gene: TRBV29-1
CDR3nt: TGCAGCGGTACCTCAGGGTACACTGAAGCTTTCTTT
CDR3aa: CSGTSGYTEAFF

abundance: NA
d_gene: TRBD1
j_gene: TRBJ1-6
v_gene: TRBV10-3
CDR3nt: TGTGCCATCAGCTTGGGACAGATCCTTGATTCACCCCTCCACTTT
CDR3aa: CAISLGQILDSPLHF

abundance: NA
d_gene: NA
j_gene: TRBJ2-3
v_gene: TRBV7-9
CDR3nt: TGTGCCAGCAGCTTATCACAGATCACAGATACGCAGTATTTT
CDR3aa: CASSLSQITDTQYF

abundance: NA
d_gene: TRBD1
j_gene: TRBJ2-6
v_gene: TRBV30
CDR3nt: TGTGCCGGGGGACAGCAAACCCCTGGGGCCAACGTCCTGACTTTC
CDR3aa: CAGGQQTPGANVLTF